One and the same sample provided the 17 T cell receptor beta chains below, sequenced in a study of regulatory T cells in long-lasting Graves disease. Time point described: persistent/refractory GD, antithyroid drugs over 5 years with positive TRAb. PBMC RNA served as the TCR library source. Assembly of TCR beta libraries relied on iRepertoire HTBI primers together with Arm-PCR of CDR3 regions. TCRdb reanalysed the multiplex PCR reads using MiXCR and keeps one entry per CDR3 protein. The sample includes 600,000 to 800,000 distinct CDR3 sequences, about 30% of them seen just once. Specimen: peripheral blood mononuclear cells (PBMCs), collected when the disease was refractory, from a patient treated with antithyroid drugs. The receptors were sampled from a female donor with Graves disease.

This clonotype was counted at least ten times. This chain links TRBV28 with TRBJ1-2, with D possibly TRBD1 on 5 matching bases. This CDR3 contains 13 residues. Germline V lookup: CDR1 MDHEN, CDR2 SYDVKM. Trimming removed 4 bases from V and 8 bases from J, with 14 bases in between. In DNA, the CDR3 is TGTGCCAGCAGTTCCCAGGGTGCCGTCGGCTACACCTTC. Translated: CASSSQGAVGYTF.

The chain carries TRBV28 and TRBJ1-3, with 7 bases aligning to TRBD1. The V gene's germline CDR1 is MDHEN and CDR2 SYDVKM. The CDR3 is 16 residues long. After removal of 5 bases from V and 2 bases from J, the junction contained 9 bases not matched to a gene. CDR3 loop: CASSEQGTHPGNTIYF. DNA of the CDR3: TGTGCCAGCAGTGAACAGGGGACTCATCCTGGAAACACCATATATTTT.

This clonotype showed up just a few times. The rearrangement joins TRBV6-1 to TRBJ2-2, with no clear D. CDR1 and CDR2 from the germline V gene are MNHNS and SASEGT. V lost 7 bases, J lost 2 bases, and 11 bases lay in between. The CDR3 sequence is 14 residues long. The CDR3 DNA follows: TGTGCCAGCAAAGGGCGGCCAAACACCGGGGAGCTGTTTTTT. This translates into CASKGRPNTGELFF.

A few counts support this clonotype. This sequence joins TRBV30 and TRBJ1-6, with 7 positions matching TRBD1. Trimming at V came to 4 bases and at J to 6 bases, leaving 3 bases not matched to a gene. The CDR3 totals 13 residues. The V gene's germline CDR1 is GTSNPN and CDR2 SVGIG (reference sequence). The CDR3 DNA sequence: TGTGCCTGGAACCGGGACAGTAATTCACCCCTCCACTTT. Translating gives CAWNRDSNSPLHF.

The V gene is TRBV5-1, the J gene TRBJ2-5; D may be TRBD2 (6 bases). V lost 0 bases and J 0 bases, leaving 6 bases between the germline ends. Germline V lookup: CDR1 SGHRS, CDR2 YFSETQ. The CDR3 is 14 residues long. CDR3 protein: CASSLGLDQETQYF. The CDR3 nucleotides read TGCGCCAGCAGCTTGGGACTAGACCAAGAGACCCAGTACTTC.

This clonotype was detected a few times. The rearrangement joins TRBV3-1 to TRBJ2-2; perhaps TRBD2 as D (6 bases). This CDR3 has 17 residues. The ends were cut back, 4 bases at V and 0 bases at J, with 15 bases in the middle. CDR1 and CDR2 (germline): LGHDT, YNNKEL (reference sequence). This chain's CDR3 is CASSPTGDLTNTGELFF. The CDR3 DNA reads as TGTGCCAGCAGCCCGACGGGGGACCTTACGAACACCGGGGAGCTGTTTTTT.

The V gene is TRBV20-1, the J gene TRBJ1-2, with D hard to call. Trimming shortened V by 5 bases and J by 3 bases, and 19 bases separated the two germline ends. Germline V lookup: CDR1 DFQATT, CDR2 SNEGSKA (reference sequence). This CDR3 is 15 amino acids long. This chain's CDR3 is CSARRQDSVYYGYTF. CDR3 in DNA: TGCAGTGCTCGCAGACAAGACTCGGTGTACTATGGCTACACCTTC.

The CDR3 DNA is TGTGCCAGTAGTTTTTGGCTTCTTCGGGGTGTTAACTATGGCTACACCTTC. It encodes CASSFWLLRGVNYGYTF. This chain joins TRBV19 and TRBJ1-2, with D hard to call. Per germline, CDR1 LNHDA and CDR2 SQIVND (reference sequence). There are 17 residues in the CDR3. V lost 5 bases and J 1 base, leaving 20 bases between the germline ends.

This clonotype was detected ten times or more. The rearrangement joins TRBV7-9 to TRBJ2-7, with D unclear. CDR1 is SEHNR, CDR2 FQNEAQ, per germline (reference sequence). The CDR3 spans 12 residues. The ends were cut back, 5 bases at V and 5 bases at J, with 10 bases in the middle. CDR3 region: CASSPPKNEQYF. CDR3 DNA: TGTGCCAGCAGCCCCCCCAAAAACGAGCAGTACTTC.

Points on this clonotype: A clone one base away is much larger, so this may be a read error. As DNA, the CDR3 is TGTACCAGCAGGACAGGGGACTATGGCTACACCTTC. Its translation is CTSRTGDYGYTF. J is TRBJ1-2 and V is TRBV6-1; TRBD1 agrees at 9 bases. Germline V gene lookup returns CDR1 MNHNS and CDR2 SASEGT. The CDR3 is made up of 12 amino acids.

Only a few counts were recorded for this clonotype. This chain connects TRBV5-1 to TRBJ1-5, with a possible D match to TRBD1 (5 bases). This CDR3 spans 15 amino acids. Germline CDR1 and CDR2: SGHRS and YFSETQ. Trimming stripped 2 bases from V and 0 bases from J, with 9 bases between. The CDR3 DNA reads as TGCGCCAGCAGCTTAGGGGTTCCTAGCAATCAGCCCCAGCATTTT. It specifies CASSLGVPSNQPQHF.

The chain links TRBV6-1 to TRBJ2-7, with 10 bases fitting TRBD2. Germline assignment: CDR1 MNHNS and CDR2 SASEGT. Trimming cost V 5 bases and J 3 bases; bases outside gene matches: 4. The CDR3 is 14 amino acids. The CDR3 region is CASSLAGVFYEQYF. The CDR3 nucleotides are TGTGCCAGCAGTCTAGCGGGAGTCTTCTACGAGCAGTACTTC.

For the CDR3, the DNA is TGTGCCAGCCACCAGGGACTAGCGGGAGCCAACTCCTACAATGAGCAGTTCTTC. Residues: CASHQGLAGANSYNEQFF. The chain carries TRBV12-3 or TRBV12-4 and TRBJ2-1; 14 positions match TRBD2. The CDR3 extends over 18 amino acids. V dropped 8 bases and J dropped 0; count of bases not matched to a gene: 9.

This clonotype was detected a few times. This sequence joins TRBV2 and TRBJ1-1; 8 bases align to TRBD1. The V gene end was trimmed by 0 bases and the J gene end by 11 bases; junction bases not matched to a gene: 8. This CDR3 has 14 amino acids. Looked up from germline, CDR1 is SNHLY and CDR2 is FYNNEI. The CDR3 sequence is CASSEAGQGRNAFF. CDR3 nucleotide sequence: TGTGCCAGCAGTGAAGCCGGACAGGGACGTAATGCTTTCTTT.

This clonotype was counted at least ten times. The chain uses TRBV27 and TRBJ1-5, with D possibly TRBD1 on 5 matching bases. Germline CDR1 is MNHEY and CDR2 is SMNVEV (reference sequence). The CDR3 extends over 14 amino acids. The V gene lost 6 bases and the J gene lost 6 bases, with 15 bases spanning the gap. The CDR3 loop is CASRAGGERQPQHF. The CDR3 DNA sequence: TGTGCCAGCAGGGCGGGAGGGGAACGTCAGCCCCAGCATTTT.

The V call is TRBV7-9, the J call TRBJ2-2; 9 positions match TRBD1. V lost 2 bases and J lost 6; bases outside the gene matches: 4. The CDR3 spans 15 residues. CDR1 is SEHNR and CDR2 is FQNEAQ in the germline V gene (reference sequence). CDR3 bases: TGTGCCAGCAGCTTAACGGACAGGGGATCCGGGGAGCTGTTTTTT. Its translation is CASSLTDRGSGELFF.

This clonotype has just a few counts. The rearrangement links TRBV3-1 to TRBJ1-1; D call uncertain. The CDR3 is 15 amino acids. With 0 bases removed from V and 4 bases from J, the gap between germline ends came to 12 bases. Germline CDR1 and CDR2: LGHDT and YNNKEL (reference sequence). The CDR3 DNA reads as TGTGCCAGCAGCCAAGATAAAATCAGGTTCACTGAAGCTTTCTTT. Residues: CASSQDKIRFTEAFF.